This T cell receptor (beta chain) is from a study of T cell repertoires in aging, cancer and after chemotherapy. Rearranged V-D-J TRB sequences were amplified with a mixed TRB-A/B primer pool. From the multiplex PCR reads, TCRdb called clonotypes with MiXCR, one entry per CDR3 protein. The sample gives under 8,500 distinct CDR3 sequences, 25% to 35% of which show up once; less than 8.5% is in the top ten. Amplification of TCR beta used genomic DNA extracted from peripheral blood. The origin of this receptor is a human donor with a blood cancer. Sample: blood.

CDR3 DNA: TGTGCCAGCGGACGACAGGGAAGCGGAGGCAATCAGCCCCAGCATTTT. Amino acid sequence: CASGRQGSGGNQPQHF. The V gene is TRBV5-4, the J gene TRBJ1-5; 7 bases fit TRBD1. This CDR3 spans 16 amino acids. Germline V gives CDR1 SGHNT, CDR2 YYREEE (reference sequence). J lost 2 bases, V lost 7 bases, and 12 bases had no gene match.